These T cell receptor beta chains were read from a single sample in a study of regulatory T cells in long-lasting Graves disease. TCRdb used MiXCR to reprocess the multiplex PCR reads, holding one entry per CDR3 protein. The sample carries around 450,000 distinct CDR3 sequences, over 14% recorded once. This same sample was also part of a study on T cells in Graves' hyperthyroidism and ophthalmopathy.

This specimen consisted of peripheral blood mononuclear cells (PBMCs), obtained at new diagnosis, from a patient treated with antithyroid drugs. Receptors were obtained from a woman in her forties with Graves disease. CDR3s include the opening cysteine and the closing phenylalanine or tryptophan. Fields, in order: CDR3 protein, V gene.

CDR3: CASSRTASANNEQFF; V: TRBV14
CDR3: CAWSPGQVGYGYTF; V: TRBV30
CDR3: CSAKTGTSVYNEQFF; V: TRBV20-1
CDR3: CASSFEVGGYNSPLHF; V: TRBV6-5
CDR3: CASSLVTAPNEQFF; V: TRBV7-2
CDR3: CASSPRDRDGYTF; V: TRBV3-1
CDR3: CASSLSGFSYEQYF; V: TRBV28
CDR3: CASSLVGPEAFF; V: TRBV12-3/TRBV12-4
CDR3: CASRPTGSYGYTF; V: TRBV27
CDR3: CASSTPDRVYGYTF; V: TRBV7-2
CDR3: CASSLEAVGTGELFF; V: TRBV5-1
CDR3: CASSPPGGHTDTQYF; V: TRBV18
CDR3: CASSSGQNQPQHF; V: TRBV9
CDR3: CATSRGSGNTGQPQHF; V: TRBV15
CDR3: CSARGRGAGANVLTF; V: TRBV20-1
CDR3: CASSWGDKGYGYTF; V: TRBV28
CDR3: CASSYRQGTPYEQYF; V: TRBV6-5
CDR3: CASSYRTGGSYNEQFF; V: TRBV27
CDR3: CASSSTSGNIQYF; V: TRBV12-3/TRBV12-4
CDR3: CASSILNRGSNTEAFF; V: TRBV19
CDR3: CASSFSGRAGDEQFF; V: TRBV11-2
CDR3: CASSWGGTVYKNTEAFF; V: TRBV5-4
CDR3: CASSLRASGRDTQYF; V: TRBV7-9
CDR3: CSAWDRYEQYF; V: TRBV20-1
CDR3: CASKWEGPNSPLHF; V: TRBV27
CDR3: CASSSGRGTYEQYF; V: TRBV9
CDR3: CASSVPQTGELFF; V: TRBV7-8
CDR3: CASSSPGHPHYGYTF; V: TRBV3-1
CDR3: CASSPRGRFNQPQHF; V: TRBV19
CDR3: CASRTGQSPTPGELFF; V: TRBV6-2/TRBV6-3
CDR3: CASSWGQNTGELFF; V: TRBV6-5
CDR3: CSARDLGDRCYEQYF; V: TRBV20-1
CDR3: CASSSSGTYYEQYF; V: TRBV9
CDR3: CASSSGTSNQPQHF; V: TRBV2
CDR3: CATSEQGDYTGELFF; V: TRBV24-1
CDR3: CASSPRQGGETQYF; V: TRBV7-9
CDR3: CASSHTSGMGEQYF; V: TRBV27
CDR3: CASSPGGGGRKTQYF; V: TRBV28
CDR3: CASSLQPGGAGELFF; V: TRBV11-2
CDR3: CASSPRTVNTGELFF; V: TRBV3-1
CDR3: CASSWVREGREDTQYF; V: TRBV19
CDR3: CASSQDFGIEQFF; V: TRBV14
CDR3: CASSSWTSGNEQFF; V: TRBV11-3
CDR3: CASSPGQGRTNYGYTF; V: TRBV5-4
CDR3: CASKGQGPYEQYF; V: TRBV19
CDR3: CASSLAGTGQAYGYTF; V: TRBV5-5
CDR3: CASSIATGDPYNEQFF; V: TRBV19
CDR3: CASSRQGEAYEQYF; V: TRBV12-3/TRBV12-4
CDR3: CASSLGPGHYGYTF; V: TRBV28
CDR3: CASSQEHVNTEAFF; V: TRBV4-2
CDR3: CASRESDRDNQPQHF; V: TRBV12-3/TRBV12-4
CDR3: CASSPQQGPDQPQHF; V: TRBV18
CDR3: CTSSPTPGLEAFF; V: TRBV12-3/TRBV12-4
CDR3: CASRQGFTDTQYF; V: TRBV3-1
CDR3: CSAGRRGTGYEQYF; V: TRBV20-1